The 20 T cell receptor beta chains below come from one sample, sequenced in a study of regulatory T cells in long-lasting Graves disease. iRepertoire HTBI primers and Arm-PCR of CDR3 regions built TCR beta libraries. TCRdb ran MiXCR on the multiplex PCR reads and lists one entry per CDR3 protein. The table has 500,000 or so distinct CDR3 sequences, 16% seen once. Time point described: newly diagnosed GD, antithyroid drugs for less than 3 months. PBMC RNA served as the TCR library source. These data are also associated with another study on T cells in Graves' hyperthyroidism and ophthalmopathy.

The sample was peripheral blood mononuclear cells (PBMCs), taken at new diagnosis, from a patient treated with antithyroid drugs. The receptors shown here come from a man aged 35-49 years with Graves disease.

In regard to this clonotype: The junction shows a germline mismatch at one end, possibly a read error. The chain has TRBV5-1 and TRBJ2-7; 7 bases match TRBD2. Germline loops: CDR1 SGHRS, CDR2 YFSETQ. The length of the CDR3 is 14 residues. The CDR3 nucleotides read TGTGCCAGCAGCGGGGAGAGGGACGGCTACGAGCAGTACTTC. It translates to CASSGERDGYEQYF.

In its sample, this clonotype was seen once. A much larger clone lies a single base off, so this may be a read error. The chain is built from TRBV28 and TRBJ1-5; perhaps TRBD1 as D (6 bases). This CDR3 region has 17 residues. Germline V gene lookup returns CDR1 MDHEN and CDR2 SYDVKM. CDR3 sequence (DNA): TGTGTCAGCAGTTATTCTTGGAGGACAGATAGCAATCAGCCCCAGCATTTT. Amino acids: CVSSYSWRTDSNQPQHF. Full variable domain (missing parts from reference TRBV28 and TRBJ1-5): DVKVTQSSRYLVKRTGEKVFLECVQDMDHENMFWYRQDPGLGLRLIYFSYDVKMKEKGDIPEGYSVSREKKERFSLILESASTNQTSMYLCVSSYSWRTDSNQPQHFGDGTRLSIL.

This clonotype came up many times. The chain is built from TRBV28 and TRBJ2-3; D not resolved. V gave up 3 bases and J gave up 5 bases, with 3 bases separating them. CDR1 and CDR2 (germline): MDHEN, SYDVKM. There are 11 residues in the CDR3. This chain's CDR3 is CASSFRDTQYF. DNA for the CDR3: TGTGCCAGCAGTTTTAGAGATACGCAGTATTTT.

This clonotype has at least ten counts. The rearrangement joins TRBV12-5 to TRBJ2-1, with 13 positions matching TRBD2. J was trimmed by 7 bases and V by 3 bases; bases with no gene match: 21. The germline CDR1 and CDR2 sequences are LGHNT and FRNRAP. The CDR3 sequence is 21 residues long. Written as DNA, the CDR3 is TGTGCTAGTGGTTTCACACAGGCCCCCTCATTACTAGCGGGAGGGCCAAATGAGCAGTTCTTC. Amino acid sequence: CASGFTQAPSLLAGGPNEQFF. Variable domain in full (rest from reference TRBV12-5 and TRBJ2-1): DARVTQTPRHKVTEMGQEVTMRCQPILGHNTVFWYRQTMMQGLELLAYFRNRAPLDDSGMPKDRFSAEMPDATLATLKIQPSEPRDSAVYFCASGFTQAPSLLAGGPNEQFFGPGTRLTVL.

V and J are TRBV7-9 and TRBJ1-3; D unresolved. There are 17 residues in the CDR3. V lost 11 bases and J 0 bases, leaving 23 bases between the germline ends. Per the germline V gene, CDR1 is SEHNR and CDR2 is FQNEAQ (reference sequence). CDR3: CAGTTPSRKSSGNTIYF. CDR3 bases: TGTGCCGGAACAACCCCCTCGCGGAAGAGCTCTGGAAACACCATATATTTT.

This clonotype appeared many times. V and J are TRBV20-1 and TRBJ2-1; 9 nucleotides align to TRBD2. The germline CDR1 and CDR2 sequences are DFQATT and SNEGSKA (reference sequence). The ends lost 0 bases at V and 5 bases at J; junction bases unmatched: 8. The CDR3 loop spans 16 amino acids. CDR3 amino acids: CSARDPVAGANNEQFF. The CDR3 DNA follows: TGCAGTGCTAGAGATCCAGTAGCGGGAGCGAACAATGAGCAGTTCTTC.

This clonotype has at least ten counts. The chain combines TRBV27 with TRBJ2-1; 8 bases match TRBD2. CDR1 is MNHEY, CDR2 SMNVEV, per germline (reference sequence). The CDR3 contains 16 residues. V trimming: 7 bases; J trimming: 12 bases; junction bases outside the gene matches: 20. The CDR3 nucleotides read TGTGCCAGCACCCCGGTGGGGCGTCGCTCGGGACTAGGGCAGTTCTTC. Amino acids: CASTPVGRRSGLGQFF.

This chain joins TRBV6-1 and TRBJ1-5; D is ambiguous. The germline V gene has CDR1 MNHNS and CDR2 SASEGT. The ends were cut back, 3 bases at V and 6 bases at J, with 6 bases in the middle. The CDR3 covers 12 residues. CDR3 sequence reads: CASSDLAQPQHF. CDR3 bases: TGTGCCAGCAGTGATCTTGCTCAGCCCCAGCATTTT.

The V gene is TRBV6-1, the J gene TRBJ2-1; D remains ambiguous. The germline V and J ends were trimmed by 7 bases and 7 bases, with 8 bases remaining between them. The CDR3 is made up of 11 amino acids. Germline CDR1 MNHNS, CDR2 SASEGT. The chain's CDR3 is CASTLRNEQFF. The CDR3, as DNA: TGTGCCAGCACCCTCCGGAATGAGCAGTTCTTC.

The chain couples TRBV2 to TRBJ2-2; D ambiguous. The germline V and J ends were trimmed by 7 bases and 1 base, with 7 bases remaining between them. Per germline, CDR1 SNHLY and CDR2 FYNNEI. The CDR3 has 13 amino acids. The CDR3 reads CASKILNTGELFF. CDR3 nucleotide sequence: TGTGCCAGCAAGATTTTGAACACCGGGGAGCTGTTTTTT.

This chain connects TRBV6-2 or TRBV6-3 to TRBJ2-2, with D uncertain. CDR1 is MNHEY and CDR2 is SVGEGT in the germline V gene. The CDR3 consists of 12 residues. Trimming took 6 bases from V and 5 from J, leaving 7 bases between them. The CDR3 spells CASRHKTGELFF. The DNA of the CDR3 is TGTGCCAGCAGACATAAAACCGGGGAGCTGTTTTTT.

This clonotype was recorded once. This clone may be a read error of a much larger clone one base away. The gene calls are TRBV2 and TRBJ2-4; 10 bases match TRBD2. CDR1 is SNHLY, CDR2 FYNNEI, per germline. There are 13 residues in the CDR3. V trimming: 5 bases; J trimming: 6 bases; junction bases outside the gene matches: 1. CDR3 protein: CASSWTSGNIQYF. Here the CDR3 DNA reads TGTGCCAGCAGTTGGACTAGCGGAAACATTCAGTACTTC.

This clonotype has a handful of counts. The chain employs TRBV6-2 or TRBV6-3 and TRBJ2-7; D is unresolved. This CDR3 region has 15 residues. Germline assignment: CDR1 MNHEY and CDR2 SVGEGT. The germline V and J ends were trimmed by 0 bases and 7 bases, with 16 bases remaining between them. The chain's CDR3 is CASSYSTRFMGEQYF. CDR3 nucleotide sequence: TGTGCCAGCAGTTACTCGACCCGGTTTATGGGAGAGCAGTACTTC.

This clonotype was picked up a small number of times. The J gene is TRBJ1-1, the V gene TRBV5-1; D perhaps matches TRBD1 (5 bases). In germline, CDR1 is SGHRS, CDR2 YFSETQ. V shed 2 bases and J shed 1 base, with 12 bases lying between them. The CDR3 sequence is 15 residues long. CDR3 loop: CASSLIRVANTEAFF. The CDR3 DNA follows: TGCGCCAGCAGCTTAATCAGGGTCGCGAACACTGAAGCTTTCTTT.

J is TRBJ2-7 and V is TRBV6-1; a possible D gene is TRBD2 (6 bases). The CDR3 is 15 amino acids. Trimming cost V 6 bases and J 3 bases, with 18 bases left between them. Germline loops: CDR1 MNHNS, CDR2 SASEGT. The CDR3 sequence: CASSTVGGLHYEQYF. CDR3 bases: TGTGCCAGCAGCACGGTGGGAGGACTGCACTACGAGCAGTACTTC.

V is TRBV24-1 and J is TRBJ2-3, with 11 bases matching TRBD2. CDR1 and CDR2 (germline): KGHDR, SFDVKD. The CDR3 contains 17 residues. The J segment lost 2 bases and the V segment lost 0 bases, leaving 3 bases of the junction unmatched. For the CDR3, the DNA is TGTGCCACCAGTGATTTGTCTAGCGGGAGGCCCACAGATACGCAGTATTTT. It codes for CATSDLSSGRPTDTQYF.

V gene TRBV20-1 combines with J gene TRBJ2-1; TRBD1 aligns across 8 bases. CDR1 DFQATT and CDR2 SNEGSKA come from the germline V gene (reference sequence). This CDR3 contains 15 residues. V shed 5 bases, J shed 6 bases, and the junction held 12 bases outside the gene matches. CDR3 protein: CSAPGQQGGSNEQFF. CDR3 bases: TGCAGTGCTCCTGGCCAACAGGGGGGATCCAATGAGCAGTTCTTC.

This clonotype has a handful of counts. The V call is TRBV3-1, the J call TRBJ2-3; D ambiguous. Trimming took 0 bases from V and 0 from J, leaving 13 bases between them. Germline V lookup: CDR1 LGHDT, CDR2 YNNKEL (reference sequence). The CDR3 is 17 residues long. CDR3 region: CASSQDLGRRSTDTQYF. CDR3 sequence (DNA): TGTGCCAGCAGCCAAGATCTCGGCAGGCGAAGCACAGATACGCAGTATTTT.

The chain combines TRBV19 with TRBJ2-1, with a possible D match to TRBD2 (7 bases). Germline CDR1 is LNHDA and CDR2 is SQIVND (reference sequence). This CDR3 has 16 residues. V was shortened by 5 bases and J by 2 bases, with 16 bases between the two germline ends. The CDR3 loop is CASSEGGGPPYNEQFF. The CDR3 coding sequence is TGTGCCAGTAGTGAGGGAGGGGGACCCCCCTACAATGAGCAGTTCTTC.

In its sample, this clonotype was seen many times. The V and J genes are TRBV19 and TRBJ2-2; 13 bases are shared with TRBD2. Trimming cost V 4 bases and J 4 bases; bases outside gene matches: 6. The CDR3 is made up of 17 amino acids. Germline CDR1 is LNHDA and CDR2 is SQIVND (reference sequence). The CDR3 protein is CASSRGTSGTITGELFF. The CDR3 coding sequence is TGTGCCAGTAGTAGAGGGACTAGCGGGACGATCACCGGGGAGCTGTTTTTT. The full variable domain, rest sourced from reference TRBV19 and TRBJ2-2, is DGGITQSPKYLFRKEGQNVTLSCEQNLNHDAMYWYRQDPGQGLRLIYYSQIVNDFQKGDIAEGYSVSREKKESFPLTVTSAQKNPTAFYLCASSRGTSGTITGELFFGEGSRLTVL.